This TCR beta chain was documented in a study of Graves' ophthalmopathy and Graves' hyperthyroidism. Overall study results and limits: The model achieved around 67% sensitivity and 72.22% specificity for ophthalmopathy progression.

Calling hyperthyroidism stable required that no ophthalmopathy show up within 18 months of follow-up. The authors diagnosed from clinical symptoms, serum thyroxine, TRAb, thyroid ultrasound and orbital computed tomography. Remarks on this clonotype: What it binds is not known.

The CDR3 extends over 16 amino acids. Germline V lookup: CDR1 WNHNN, CDR2 SYGVQD (reference sequence). V was shortened by 4 bases and J by 2 bases, with 14 bases between the two germline ends. RNA served as the template for amplifying TCR beta CDR3 regions. First-round RT-PCR employed HTBI primers, with a second-round multiplex PCR after it. TCRdb passed the multiplex PCR reads through MiXCR, listing each CDR3 protein once. The data show 350,000 to 450,000 distinct CDR3 sequences, under 25% seen once. Sequenced: peripheral blood. The TCR originated in a woman aged 18-30 years with stable Graves' hyperthyroidism. The genes are TRBV10-1 and TRBJ2-2; D may correspond to TRBD1 or TRBD2 (5 bases each). CDR3 sequence: CASSALRERNTGELFF. The CDR3 bases are TGCGCCAGCAGTGCCCTCAGGGAGCGCAACACCGGGGAGCTGTTTTTT.